This T cell receptor (beta chain) appears in the sequencing data of a study of T cells after yellow fever vaccination. This clonotype turned up a few times. TCRdb re-called the 5' RACE reads with MiXCR, one entry per CDR3 protein. The profile shows 250,000 to 400,000 distinct CDR3 sequences, roughly 4% of them singletons. The source was PBMCs, collected 5 days after the yellow fever booster vaccination. The origin of this receptor is a man younger than 30 who received the YFV17D yellow fever vaccine.

CDR3 protein: CSARNSGGAGETQYF. The CDR3 coding sequence is TGCAGTGCTAGAAATAGCGGGGGGGCAGGGGAGACCCAGTACTTC. The genes are TRBV20-1 and TRBJ2-5, with 11 bases lining up with TRBD2. The CDR3 runs to 15 residues. The germline gives CDR1 DFQATT, CDR2 SNEGSKA (reference sequence). After removal of 2 bases from V and 5 bases from J, the junction contained 7 bases not matched to a gene.